The 2 T cell receptor beta chains below all came from one sample that was sequenced in a study of CD8 T cells in ankylosing spondylitis (dated by TCRdb to about 2017). Library preparation employed 5' RACE. The data were produced on an Illumina HiSeq 2500. TCRdb trimmed public reads at Q25 via fastp, called clones via MiXCR and kept in-frame beta chains. One record per CDR3 amino acid sequence lists the most common genes and DNA. The sample includes around 230,000 distinct CDR3 sequences, with around 8% observed a single time. The ten top clones hold more than 4.5% of the sample. Sequencing used blood, either unsorted or a sorted T cell fraction (not recorded which). These receptors all come from a female donor with ankylosing spondylitis or in good health (not recorded which).

This clonotype was seen at least ten times. The rearrangement links TRBV6-2 or TRBV6-3 to TRBJ2-7; 8 bases are a match to TRBD2. CDR3 size: 14 residues. After removal of 6 bases from V and 0 bases from J, the junction contained 4 bases not matched to a gene. From germline, CDR1 is MNHEY and CDR2 SVGEGT. In nucleotides, the CDR3 is TGTGCCAGCAGCCCACTAGCGGACTCCTACGAGCAGTACTTC. Its translation: CASSPLADSYEQYF.

In this sample, this clonotype turned up many times. The V gene is TRBV5-1, the J gene TRBJ1-4; 9 bases agree with TRBD1. Germline assignment: CDR1 SGHRS and CDR2 YFSETQ. This CDR3 has 16 amino acids. Trimming cost V 4 bases and J 4 bases; bases outside gene matches: 8. CDR3 amino acids: CASSPGTGSFNEKLFF. CDR3 DNA: TGCGCCAGCAGCCCCGGGACAGGGAGCTTTAATGAAAAACTGTTTTTT.